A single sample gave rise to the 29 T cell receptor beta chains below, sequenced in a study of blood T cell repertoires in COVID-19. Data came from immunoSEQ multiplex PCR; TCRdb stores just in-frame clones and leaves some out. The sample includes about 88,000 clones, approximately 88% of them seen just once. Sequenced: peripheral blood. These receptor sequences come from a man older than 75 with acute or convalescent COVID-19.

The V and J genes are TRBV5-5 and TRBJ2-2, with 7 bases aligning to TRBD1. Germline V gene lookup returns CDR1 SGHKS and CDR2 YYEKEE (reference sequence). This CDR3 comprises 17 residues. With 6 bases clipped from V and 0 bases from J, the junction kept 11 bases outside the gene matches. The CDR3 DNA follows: TGTGCCAGCAAACGGGACAGTGGTACCCCGAACACCGGGGAGCTGTTTTTT. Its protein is CASKRDSGTPNTGELFF.

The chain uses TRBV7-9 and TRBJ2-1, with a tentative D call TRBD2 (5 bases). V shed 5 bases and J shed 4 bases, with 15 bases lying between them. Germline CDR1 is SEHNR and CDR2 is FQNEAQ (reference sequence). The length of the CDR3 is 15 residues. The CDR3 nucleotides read TGTGCCAGCAGCAGGACGCCAGAGGGTTACAATGAGCAGTTCTTC. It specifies CASSRTPEGYNEQFF. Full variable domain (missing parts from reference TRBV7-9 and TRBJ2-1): DTGVSQNPRHKITKRGQNVTFRCDPISEHNRLYWYRQTLGQGPEFLTYFQNEAQLEKSRLLSDRFSAERPKGSFSTLEIQRTEQGDSAMYLCASSRTPEGYNEQFFGPGTRLTVL.

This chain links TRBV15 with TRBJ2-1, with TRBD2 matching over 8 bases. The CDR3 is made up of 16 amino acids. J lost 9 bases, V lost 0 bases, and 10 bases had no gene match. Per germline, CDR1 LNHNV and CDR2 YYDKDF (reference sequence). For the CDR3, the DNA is TGTGCCACCAGCAGAGATCGAACAGCGGGAGCTCTTGAGCAGTTCTTC. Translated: CATSRDRTAGALEQFF.

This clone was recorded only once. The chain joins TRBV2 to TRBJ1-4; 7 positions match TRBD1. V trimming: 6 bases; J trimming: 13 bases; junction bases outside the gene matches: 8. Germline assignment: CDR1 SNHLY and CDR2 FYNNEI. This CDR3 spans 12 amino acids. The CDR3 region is CASRETGIRLFF. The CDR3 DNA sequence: TGTGCCAGCAGGGAGACAGGGATCAGACTGTTTTTT.

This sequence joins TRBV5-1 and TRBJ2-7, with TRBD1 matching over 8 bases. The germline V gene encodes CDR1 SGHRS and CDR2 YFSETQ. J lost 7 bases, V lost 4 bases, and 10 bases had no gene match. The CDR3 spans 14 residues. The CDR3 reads CASSPGQAPGEQYF. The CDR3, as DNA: TGCGCCAGCAGCCCGGGACAGGCACCCGGGGAGCAGTACTTC.

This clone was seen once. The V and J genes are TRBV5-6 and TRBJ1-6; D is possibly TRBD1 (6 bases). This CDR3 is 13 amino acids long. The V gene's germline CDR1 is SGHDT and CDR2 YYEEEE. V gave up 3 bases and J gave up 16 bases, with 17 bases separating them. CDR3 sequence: CASSYLPGQQLHF. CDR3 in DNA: TGTGCCAGCAGCTACCTCCCGGGACAACAGCTCCACTTT.

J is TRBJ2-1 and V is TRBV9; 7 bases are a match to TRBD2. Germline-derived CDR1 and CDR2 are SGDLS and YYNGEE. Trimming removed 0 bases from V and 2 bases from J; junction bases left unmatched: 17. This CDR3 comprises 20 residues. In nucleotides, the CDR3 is TGTGCCAGCAGCGTAGAAGTGGGCGGCGGACTAGGGGATCCCTACAATGAGCAGTTCTTC. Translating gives CASSVEVGGGLGDPYNEQFF.

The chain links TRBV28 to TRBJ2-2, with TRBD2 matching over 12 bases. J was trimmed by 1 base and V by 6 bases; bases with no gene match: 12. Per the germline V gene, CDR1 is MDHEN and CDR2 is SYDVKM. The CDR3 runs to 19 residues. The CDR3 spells CASSFTGTSGLWNTGELFF. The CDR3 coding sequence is TGTGCCAGCAGCTTCACCGGGACTAGCGGGCTATGGAACACCGGGGAGCTGTTTTTT.

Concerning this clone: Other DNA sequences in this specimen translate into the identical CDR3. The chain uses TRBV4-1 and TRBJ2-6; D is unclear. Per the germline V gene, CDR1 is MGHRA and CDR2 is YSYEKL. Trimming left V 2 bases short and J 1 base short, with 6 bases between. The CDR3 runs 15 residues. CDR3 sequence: CASSQFMSGANVLTF. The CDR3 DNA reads TGCGCCAGCAGCCAATTCATGTCTGGGGCCAACGTCCTGACTTTC.

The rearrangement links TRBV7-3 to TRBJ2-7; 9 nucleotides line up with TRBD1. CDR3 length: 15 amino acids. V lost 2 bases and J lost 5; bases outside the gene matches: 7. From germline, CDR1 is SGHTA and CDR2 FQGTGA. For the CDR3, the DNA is TGTGCCAGCAGCTTAGGCGGGACAGGGACCCACGAGCAGTACTTC. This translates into CASSLGGTGTHEQYF. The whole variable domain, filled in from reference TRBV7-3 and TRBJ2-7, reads GAGVSQTPSNKVTEKGKYVELRCDPISGHTALYWYRQSLGQGPEFLIYFQGTGAADDSGLPNDRFFAVRPEGSVSTLKIQRTERGDSAVYLCASSLGGTGTHEQYFGPGTRLTVT.

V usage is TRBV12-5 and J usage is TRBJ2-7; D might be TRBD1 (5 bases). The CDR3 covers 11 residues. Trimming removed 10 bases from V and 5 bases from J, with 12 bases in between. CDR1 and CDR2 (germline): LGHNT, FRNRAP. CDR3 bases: TGTGCTAACCCATCCAGGGACGAGCAGTACTTC. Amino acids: CANPSRDEQYF.

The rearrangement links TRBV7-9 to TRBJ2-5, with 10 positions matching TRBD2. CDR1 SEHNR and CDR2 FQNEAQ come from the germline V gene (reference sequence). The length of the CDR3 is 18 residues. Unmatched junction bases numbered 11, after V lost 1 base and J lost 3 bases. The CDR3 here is CASSLGSGGFYSEETQYF. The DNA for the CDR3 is TGTGCCAGCAGCTTAGGTAGCGGGGGGTTTTATTCAGAAGAGACCCAGTACTTC.

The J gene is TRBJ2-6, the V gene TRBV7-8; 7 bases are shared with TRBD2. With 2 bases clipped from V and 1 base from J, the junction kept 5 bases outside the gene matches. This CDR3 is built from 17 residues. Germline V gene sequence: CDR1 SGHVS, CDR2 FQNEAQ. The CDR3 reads CASSLFAGVSGANVLTF. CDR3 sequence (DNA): TGTGCCAGCAGCTTATTTGCGGGAGTATCTGGGGCCAACGTCCTGACTTTC.

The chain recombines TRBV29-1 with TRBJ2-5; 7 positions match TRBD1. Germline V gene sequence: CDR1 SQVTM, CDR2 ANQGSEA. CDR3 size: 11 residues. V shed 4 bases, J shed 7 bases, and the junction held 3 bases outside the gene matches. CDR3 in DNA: TGCAGCGTTGGGCAGGGGGTGACCCAGTACTTC. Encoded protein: CSVGQGVTQYF.

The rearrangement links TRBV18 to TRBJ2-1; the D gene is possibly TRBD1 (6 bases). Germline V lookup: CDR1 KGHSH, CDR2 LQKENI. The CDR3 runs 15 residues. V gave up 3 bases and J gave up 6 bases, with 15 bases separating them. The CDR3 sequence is CASSPGALMGNEQFF. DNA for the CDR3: TGTGCCAGCTCACCGGGGGCTCTGATGGGCAATGAGCAGTTCTTC.

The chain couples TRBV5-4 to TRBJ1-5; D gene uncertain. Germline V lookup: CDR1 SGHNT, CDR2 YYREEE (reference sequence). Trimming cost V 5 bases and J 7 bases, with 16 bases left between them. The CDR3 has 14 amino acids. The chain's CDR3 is CASSSQPRGQPQHF. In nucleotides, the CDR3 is TGTGCCAGCAGTTCACAACCTCGAGGGCAGCCCCAGCATTTT.

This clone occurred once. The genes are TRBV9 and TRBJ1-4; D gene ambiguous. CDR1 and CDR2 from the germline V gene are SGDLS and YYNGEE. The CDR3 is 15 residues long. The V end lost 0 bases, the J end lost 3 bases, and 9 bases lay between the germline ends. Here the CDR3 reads CASSVVGSANEKLFF. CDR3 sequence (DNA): TGTGCCAGCAGCGTAGTGGGGAGTGCTAATGAAAAACTGTTTTTT.

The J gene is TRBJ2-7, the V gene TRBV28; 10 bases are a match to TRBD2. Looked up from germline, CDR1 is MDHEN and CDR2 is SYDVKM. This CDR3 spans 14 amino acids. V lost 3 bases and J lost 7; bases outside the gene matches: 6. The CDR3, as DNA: TGTGCCAGCAGTTTGCTAGCGGGAGAAGTTGAGCAGTACTTC. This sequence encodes CASSLLAGEVEQYF.

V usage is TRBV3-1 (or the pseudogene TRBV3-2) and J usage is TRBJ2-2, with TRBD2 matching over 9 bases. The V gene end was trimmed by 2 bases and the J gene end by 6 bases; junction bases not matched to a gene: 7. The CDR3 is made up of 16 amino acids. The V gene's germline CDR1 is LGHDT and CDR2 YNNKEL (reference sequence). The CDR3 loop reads CASSQFSLAGPGELFF. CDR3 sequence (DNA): TGTGCCAGCAGCCAATTCAGTCTAGCGGGACCCGGGGAGCTGTTTTTT.

CDR3 nucleotides: TGTGCCAGCTCACGAAGGACAGGGGCCGTAGAGACCCAGTACTTC. This codes for CASSRRTGAVETQYF. The chain is built from TRBV18 and TRBJ2-5; 9 nucleotides line up with TRBD1. Looked up from germline, CDR1 is KGHSH and CDR2 is LQKENI. J gave up 4 bases and V 4 bases, and 7 bases lay outside the gene matches. This CDR3 has 15 amino acids.

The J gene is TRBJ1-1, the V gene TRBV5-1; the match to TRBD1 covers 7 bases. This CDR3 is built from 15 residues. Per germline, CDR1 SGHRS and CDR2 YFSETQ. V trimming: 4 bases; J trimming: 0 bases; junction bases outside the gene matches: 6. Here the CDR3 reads CASSAAGGMNTEAFF. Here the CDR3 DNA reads TGCGCCAGCAGCGCAGCAGGGGGAATGAACACTGAAGCTTTCTTT.

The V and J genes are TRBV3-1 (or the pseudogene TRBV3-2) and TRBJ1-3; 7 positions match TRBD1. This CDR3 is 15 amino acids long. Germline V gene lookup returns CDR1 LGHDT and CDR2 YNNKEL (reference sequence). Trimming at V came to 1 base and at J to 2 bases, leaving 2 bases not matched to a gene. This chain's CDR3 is CASSQATGAGNTIYF. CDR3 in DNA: TGTGCCAGCAGCCAAGCTACAGGGGCTGGAAACACCATATATTTT.

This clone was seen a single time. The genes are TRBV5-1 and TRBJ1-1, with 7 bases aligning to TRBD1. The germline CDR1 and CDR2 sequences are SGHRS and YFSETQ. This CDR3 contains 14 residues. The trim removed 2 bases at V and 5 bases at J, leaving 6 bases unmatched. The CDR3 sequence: CASSLQSGGTEAFF. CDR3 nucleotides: TGCGCCAGCAGCTTACAATCAGGGGGAACTGAAGCTTTCTTT.

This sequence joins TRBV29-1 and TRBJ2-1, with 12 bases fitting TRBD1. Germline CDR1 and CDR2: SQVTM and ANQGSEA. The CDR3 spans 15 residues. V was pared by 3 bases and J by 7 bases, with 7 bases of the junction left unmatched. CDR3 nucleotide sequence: TGCAGCGTTGAGAGGGGGACAGGGGGCCAAAATGAGCAGTTCTTC. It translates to CSVERGTGGQNEQFF.

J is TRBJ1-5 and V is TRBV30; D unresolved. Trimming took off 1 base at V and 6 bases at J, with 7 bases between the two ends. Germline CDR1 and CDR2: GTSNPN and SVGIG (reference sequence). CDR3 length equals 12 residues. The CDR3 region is CAWSDRGQPQHF. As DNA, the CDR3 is TGTGCCTGGAGTGACCGGGGTCAGCCCCAGCATTTT.

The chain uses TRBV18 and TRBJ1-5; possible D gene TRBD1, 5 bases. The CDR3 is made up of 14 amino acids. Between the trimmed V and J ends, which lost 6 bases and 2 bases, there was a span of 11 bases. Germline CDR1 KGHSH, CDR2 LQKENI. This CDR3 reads CASSPGGGNQPQHF. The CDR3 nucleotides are TGTGCCAGCTCCCCCGGGGGAGGCAATCAGCCCCAGCATTTT.

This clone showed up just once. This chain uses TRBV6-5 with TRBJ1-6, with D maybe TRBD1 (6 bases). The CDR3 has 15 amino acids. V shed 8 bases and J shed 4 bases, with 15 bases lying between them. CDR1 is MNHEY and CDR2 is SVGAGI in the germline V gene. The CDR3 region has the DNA TGTGCCAGCTCCCGAGACAGGCCTTATAATTCACCCCTCCACTTT. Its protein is CASSRDRPYNSPLHF.

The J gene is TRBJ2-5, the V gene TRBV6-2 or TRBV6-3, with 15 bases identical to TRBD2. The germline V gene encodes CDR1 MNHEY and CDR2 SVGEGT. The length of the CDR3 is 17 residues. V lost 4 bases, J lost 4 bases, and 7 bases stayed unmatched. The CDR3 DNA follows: TGTGCCAGCAGTTCAATTGGACTAGCGGGGGGGCGAGAGACCCAGTACTTC. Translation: CASSSIGLAGGRETQYF.

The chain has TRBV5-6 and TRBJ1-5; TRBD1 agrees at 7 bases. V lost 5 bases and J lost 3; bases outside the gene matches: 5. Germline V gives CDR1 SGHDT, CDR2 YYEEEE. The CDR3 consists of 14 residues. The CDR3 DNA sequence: TGTGCCAGCAGTTCCGGACAGGCCAATCAGCCCCAGCATTTT. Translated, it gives CASSSGQANQPQHF. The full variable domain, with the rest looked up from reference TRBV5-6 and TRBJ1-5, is DAGVTQSPTHLIKTRGQQVTLRCSPKSGHDTVSWYQQALGQGPQFIFQYYEEEERQRGNFPDRFSGHQFPNYSSELNVNALLLGDSALYLCASSSGQANQPQHFGDGTRLSIL.